The 5 T cell receptor beta chains reported below all come from one sample, sequenced in a study of shared clonotypes between healthy human individuals. Libraries were prepared by immunoSEQ multiplex PCR; TCRdb keeps only in-frame clonotypes and omits some of them. The data contain some 2,000,000 clones, about 95% of them seen just once; the ten biggest clones take up more than 0.1%. Sequencing was done on a sample of naive CD4+ T cells sorted from blood. Stated subset: CD45RA+ positively selected. All receptors come from a man younger than 35 in good health.

The J gene is TRBJ1-5, the V gene TRBV28; perhaps TRBD1 as D (6 bases). V was pared by 7 bases and J by 0 bases, with 25 bases between. The CDR3 totals 19 residues. Germline values: CDR1 MDHEN, CDR2 SYDVKM. CDR3: CASTPPPGARDYSNQPQHF. CDR3 coding DNA: TGTGCCAGCACCCCTCCGCCGGGGGCCCGGGATTATAGCAATCAGCCCCAGCATTTT.

This clone is a singleton in its sample. The chain uses TRBV6-5 and TRBJ2-1; 8 bases map to TRBD2. This CDR3 is 16 amino acids long. Looked up from germline, CDR1 is MNHEY and CDR2 is SVGAGI. V shed 0 bases and J 8 bases; nucleotides not matched to a gene: 9. As DNA, the CDR3 is TGTGCCAGCAGTTACTCGCGGGCGGGAGGCTTGCATGAGCAGTTCTTC. Its protein product is CASSYSRAGGLHEQFF.

Here the CDR3 DNA reads TGCGCCAGCAGCCAAGGACATCCTATCCCCACAGATACGCAGTATTTT. It translates to CASSQGHPIPTDTQYF. The V call is TRBV4-3, the J call TRBJ2-3; D is ambiguous. Germline CDR1 LGHNA, CDR2 YSLEER. Trimming stripped 1 base from V and 2 bases from J, with 13 bases between. This CDR3 has 16 amino acids.

V gene TRBV29-1 combines with J gene TRBJ1-1; a possible D gene is TRBD1 (6 bases). Germline CDR1 SQVTM, CDR2 ANQGSEA. Trimming removed 0 bases at V and 0 bases at J, with 20 bases between. The CDR3 covers 18 residues. Written as DNA, the CDR3 is TGCAGCGTTGAAGATCTTTGGGGGCAGAAATATCTGAACACTGAAGCTTTCTTT. It yields the protein CSVEDLWGQKYLNTEAFF. The full variable domain, its missing parts supplied by reference TRBV29-1 and TRBJ1-1, is SAVISQKPSRDICQRGTSLTIQCQVDSQVTMMFWYRQQPGQSLTLIATANQGSEATYESGFVIDKFPISRPNLTFSTLTVSNMSPEDSSIYLCSVEDLWGQKYLNTEAFFGQGTRLTVV.

This rearrangement joins TRBV4-2 to TRBJ1-4; a possible D gene is TRBD1 (6 bases). V lost 0 bases, J lost 4 bases, and 12 bases lay in between. This CDR3 is 16 amino acids long. Germline CDR1 is LGHNA and CDR2 is YNFKEQ. CDR3 coding DNA: TGTGCCAGCAGCCAAGACAGGGGAGAGGTTAATGAAAAACTGTTTTTT. This translates into CASSQDRGEVNEKLFF.